Below are 18 T cell receptor beta chains sequenced from a single sample in a study of T-cell memory formation after mild COVID-19. TCRdb reprocessed the 5' RACE reads with MiXCR, giving one entry per CDR3 protein. The sample has approximately 260,000 distinct CDR3 sequences, around 15% seen once; the top ten hold about a fifth. Sequenced sample: PBMCs or a T cell subset sorted from them (not recorded which). These receptors were collected from a man in his late teens or twenties who had mild COVID-19 (a few samples of this study predate the infection). Cell type and time point are not known.

This clonotype came up a few times. In DNA, the CDR3 is TGTGCCAGCAGCTGGACGACAGGGGGGAACTATGGCTACACCTTC. This gives the protein CASSWTTGGNYGYTF. This chain uses TRBV7-9 with TRBJ1-2, with 9 bases identical to TRBD1. V trimming: 4 bases; J trimming: 2 bases; junction bases outside the gene matches: 5. This CDR3 comprises 15 residues. From germline, CDR1 is SEHNR and CDR2 FQNEAQ (reference sequence).

V gene TRBV7-2 combines with J gene TRBJ1-4; 9 bases are a match to TRBD1. Looked up from germline, CDR1 is SGHTA and CDR2 is FQGNSA. The CDR3 length is 14 residues. V lost 5 bases, J lost 6 bases, and 4 bases stayed unmatched. CDR3 nucleotide sequence: TGTGCCAGCAGCACCCGGACAGGGGATGAAAAACTGTTTTTT. It yields the protein CASSTRTGDEKLFF.

The rearrangement links TRBV6-5 to TRBJ1-2, with D uncertain. Germline CDR1 and CDR2: MNHEY and SVGAGI. CDR3 length equals 15 residues. Trimming left V 2 bases short and J 4 bases short, with 14 bases between. The CDR3 bases are TGTGCCAGCAGTTACCTGACGGGAGTGCCCTATGGCTACACCTTC. It is translated as CASSYLTGVPYGYTF.

CDR3 region: CSTGHPGDGDQYF. The CDR3 DNA reads as TGTAGCACAGGACACCCTGGAGACGGAGACCAGTACTTC. This chain joins TRBV6-2 or TRBV6-3 and TRBJ2-5, with a weak D call TRBD1 (5 bases). CDR1 and CDR2 from the germline V gene are MNHEY and SVGEGT. The CDR3 covers 13 residues.

The V and J genes are TRBV7-2 and TRBJ1-3; D gene unclear. Germline V CDR1 and CDR2: SGHTA, FQGNSA. CDR3 length: 14 amino acids. V lost 4 bases and J lost 4, with 11 bases in between. DNA for the CDR3: TGTGCCAGCAGCTCGTACAAGATCGGAAACACCATATATTTT. Protein sequence: CASSSYKIGNTIYF. Looking up the rest from reference TRBV7-2 and TRBJ1-3 gives the full variable domain: GAGVSQSPSNKVTEKGKDVELRCDPISGHTALYWYRQSLGQGLEFLIYFQGNSAPDKSGLPSDRFSAERTGGSVSTLTIQRTQQEDSAVYLCASSSYKIGNTIYFGEGSWLTVV.

This clonotype was observed a handful of times. This chain links TRBV4-1 with TRBJ1-1; D gene ambiguous. The CDR3 covers 15 residues. Germline assignment: CDR1 MGHRA and CDR2 YSYEKL. Trimming removed 1 base at V and 1 base at J, with 10 bases between. CDR3 amino acids: CASSQVQNQNTEAFF. The CDR3 DNA is TGCGCCAGCAGCCAAGTTCAGAATCAGAACACTGAAGCTTTCTTT.

The J gene is TRBJ2-2, the V gene TRBV23-1, with D perhaps TRBD1 (5 bases). TRBV23-1 is an open reading frame, and its role is uncertain. The CDR3 runs 15 residues. V lost 3 bases to trimming and J lost 1 base, with 9 bases between them. CDR3 region: CASSHGALNTGELFF. CDR3 DNA: TGCGCCAGCAGTCATGGGGCCTTGAACACCGGGGAGCTGTTTTTT.

The CDR3 reads CATSSAFGSGANVLTF. CDR3 nucleotides: TGTGCCACCAGCAGCGCTTTCGGCTCTGGGGCCAACGTCCTGACTTTC. V gene TRBV15 combines with J gene TRBJ2-6, with D unclear. The CDR3 covers 16 residues. Between the trimmed V and J ends, which lost 3 bases and 0 bases, there was a span of 9 bases. From germline, CDR1 is LNHNV and CDR2 YYDKDF (reference sequence).

The rearrangement joins TRBV20-1 to TRBJ1-2; D is perhaps TRBD1 (5 bases). Germline CDR1 and CDR2: DFQATT and SNEGSKA (reference sequence). This CDR3 has 11 residues. The chain's CDR3 is CSHSTPGSDTF. In DNA, the CDR3 is TGCAGCCACTCTACCCCAGGGAGCGACACCTTC.

The chain has TRBV5-1 and TRBJ2-7, with 8 bases lining up with TRBD1. With 3 bases clipped from V and 6 bases from J, the junction kept 5 bases outside the gene matches. Germline V gives CDR1 SGHRS, CDR2 YFSETQ. The CDR3 is 13 amino acids. CDR3 in DNA: TGCGCCAGCAGCTGGGGACAGGTCTCCGAGCAGTACTTC. Protein product: CASSWGQVSEQYF.

The V and J genes are TRBV4-1 and TRBJ2-1; D tentatively fits TRBD1 or TRBD2 (6 bases each). Germline CDR1 and CDR2: MGHRA and YSYEKL. CDR3 length equals 18 residues. Between the trimmed V and J ends, which lost 2 bases and 8 bases, there was a span of 25 bases. CDR3 sequence: CASSQRLGHGGPGDEQFF. The CDR3 nucleotides read TGCGCCAGCAGCCAAAGGCTGGGTCATGGGGGGCCCGGCGATGAGCAGTTCTTC.

The V gene is TRBV14, the J gene TRBJ2-5; 10 nucleotides agree with TRBD1. The germline V gene has CDR1 SGHDN and CDR2 FVKESK. The V and J ends lost 4 bases and 5 bases, in that order; junction bases with no gene match: 16. The CDR3 consists of 18 residues. The DNA for the CDR3 is TGTGCCAGCAGCCCTGGGTTGTCGGGACAGGGGCCCGATGAGACCCAGTACTTC. Amino acid sequence: CASSPGLSGQGPDETQYF.

This clonotype appeared a few times. This chain uses TRBV12-3 or TRBV12-4 with TRBJ2-1, with D hard to call. The CDR3 has 17 amino acids. Trimming removed 3 bases from V and 5 bases from J, with 20 bases in between. The DNA for the CDR3 is TGTGCCAGCAGTTTTCCGGCGGAATTTCTATTAAACAATGAGCAGTTCTTC. Protein sequence: CASSFPAEFLLNNEQFF.

The sample holds a few counts of this clonotype. The chain couples TRBV7-9 to TRBJ2-5; 7 nucleotides line up with TRBD1. Germline CDR1 is SEHNR and CDR2 is FQNEAQ (reference sequence). CDR3 length equals 15 residues. The V segment lost 3 bases and the J segment 5 bases; nucleotides outside the gene matches: 9. The CDR3 sequence: CASSFRQGPGETQYF. Here the CDR3 DNA reads TGTGCCAGCAGCTTCCGACAGGGTCCGGGGGAGACCCAGTACTTC.

V usage is TRBV6-2 or TRBV6-3 and J usage is TRBJ2-6; D is possibly TRBD1 (6 bases). V was shortened by 1 base and J by 8 bases, with 12 bases between the two germline ends. This CDR3 region has 15 residues. Germline V gives CDR1 MNHEY, CDR2 SVGEGT. The CDR3 loop is CASSYYQGKSNVLTF. The CDR3 bases are TGTGCCAGCAGTTACTACCAGGGGAAATCCAACGTCCTGACTTTC.

A few counts support this clonotype. This chain uses TRBV6-5 with TRBJ1-3; D possibly corresponds to TRBD1 (5 bases). Germline CDR1 and CDR2: MNHEY and SVGAGI. The CDR3 is 17 residues long. The V and J ends lost 0 bases and 0 bases respectively, with 12 bases between them. CDR3 amino acids: CASSYSSGGASGNTIYF. The CDR3 DNA reads as TGTGCCAGCAGTTACTCTAGCGGGGGAGCCTCTGGAAACACCATATATTTT.

V usage is TRBV10-3 and J usage is TRBJ1-1; no reliable D call. Trimming removed 0 bases at V and 1 base at J, with 12 bases between. The CDR3 covers 16 residues. Looked up from germline, CDR1 is ENHRY and CDR2 is SYGVKD. CDR3 coding DNA: TGTGCCATCAGTGAGTCAAGAAATCCGGGGAACACTGAAGCTTTCTTT. This translates into CAISESRNPGNTEAFF.

This clonotype was seen a few times. J is TRBJ1-2 and V is TRBV7-2, with D possibly being TRBD1 (5 bases). The CDR3 sequence is 14 residues long. V dropped 4 bases and J dropped 9 bases, with 18 bases sitting between them. Looked up from germline, CDR1 is SGHTA and CDR2 is FQGNSA. CDR3 sequence (DNA): TGTGCCAGCAGCTCCTGGGGACCGCCCAACCGCTACACCTTC. Its protein is CASSSWGPPNRYTF.